Sequencing of this TCR beta chain was carried out in a study of vaccination and CD4 T cells after COVID-19. Overall study: Post-COVID samples had a sampling time that fell a median around 100 days after diagnosis (range 35 to 161). Cells were stimulated with overlapping spike peptides from SARS-CoV-2, HCoV-NL63, HCoV-OC43 and HCoV-229E.

On this clonotype: Its matching antigen is unknown.

Treatment: roughly 10-day PBMC culture with coronavirus spike peptide pools or control peptides (ViraFEST assay). According to the study, CD4+ T cells from the unexposed donor were gathered ahead of the COVID-19 pandemic (2011-2018). Peptide pool stimulation in ViraFEST expanded antigen-specific T cells, whose TCRs were then sequenced. Cultured CD4+ T-cell DNA underwent Oncomine TCR Beta short-read sequencing. TCRdb reprocessed the PCR reads with MiXCR, giving one entry per CDR3 protein. The sample gives approximately 10,000 distinct CDR3 sequences, less than 40% of which show up once; roughly a third is in the top ten. General study points: Convalescent patients' median share of reactive clones seen only post-vaccination was about 88%.

Deletions cut 6 bases from V and 7 bases from J, with 18 bases between. Germline CDR1 and CDR2: MNHEY and SMNVEV (reference sequence). The CDR3 is 15 residues long. The sample consisted of CD4+ T cells from blood, cultured in vitro. The chain is built from TRBV27 and TRBJ1-4; tentative D call: TRBD1 (5 bases). This TCR derives from a human donor in good health. CDR3 loop: CASSTLGGVGEKLFF. Written as DNA, the CDR3 is TGTGCCAGCAGCACCCTAGGAGGGGTCGGTGAAAAACTGTTTTTT. Using reference TRBV27 and TRBJ1-4 for the parts outside the CDR3, the full variable domain is EAQVTQNPRYLITVTGKKLTVTCSQNMNHEYMSWYRQDPGLGLRQIYYSMNVEVTDKGDVPEGYKVSRKEKRNFPLILESPSPNQTSLYFCASSTLGGVGEKLFFGSGTQLSVL.